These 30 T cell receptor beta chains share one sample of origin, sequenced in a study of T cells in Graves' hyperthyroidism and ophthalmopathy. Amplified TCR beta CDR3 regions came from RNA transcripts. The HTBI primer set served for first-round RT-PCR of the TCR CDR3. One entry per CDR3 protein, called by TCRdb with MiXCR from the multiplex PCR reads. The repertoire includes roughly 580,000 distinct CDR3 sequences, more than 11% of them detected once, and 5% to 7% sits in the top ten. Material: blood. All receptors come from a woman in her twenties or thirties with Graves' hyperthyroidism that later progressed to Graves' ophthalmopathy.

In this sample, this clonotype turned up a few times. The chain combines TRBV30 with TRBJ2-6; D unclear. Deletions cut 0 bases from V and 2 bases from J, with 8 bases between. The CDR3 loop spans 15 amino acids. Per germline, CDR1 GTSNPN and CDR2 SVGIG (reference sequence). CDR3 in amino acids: CAWSVSDPGANVLTF. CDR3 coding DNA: TGTGCCTGGAGTGTCTCAGACCCTGGGGCCAACGTCCTGACTTTC.

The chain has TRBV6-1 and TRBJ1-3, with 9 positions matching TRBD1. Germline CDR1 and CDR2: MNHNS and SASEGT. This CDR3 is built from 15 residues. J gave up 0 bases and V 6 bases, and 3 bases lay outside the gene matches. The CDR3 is CASRLDRGSGNTIYF. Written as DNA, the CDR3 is TGTGCCAGCAGGTTGGACAGGGGCTCTGGAAACACCATATATTTT.

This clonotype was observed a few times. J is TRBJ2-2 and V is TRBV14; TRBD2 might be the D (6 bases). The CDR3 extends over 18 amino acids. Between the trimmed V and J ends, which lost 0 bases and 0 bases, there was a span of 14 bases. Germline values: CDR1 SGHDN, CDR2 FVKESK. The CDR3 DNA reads TGTGCCAGCAGCCAAGATCGGGGGACGCCCACGAACACCGGGGAGCTGTTTTTT. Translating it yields CASSQDRGTPTNTGELFF.

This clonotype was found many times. The CDR3 region is CASHFSSGEKGYTF. CDR3 nucleotides: TGTGCCAGCCATTTCTCCTCGGGGGAGAAGGGCTACACCTTC. V gene TRBV28 combines with J gene TRBJ1-2; the D gene is possibly TRBD1 (5 bases). This CDR3 is built from 14 residues. Trimming shortened V by 8 bases and J by 8 bases, and 21 bases separated the two germline ends. Per the germline V gene, CDR1 is MDHEN and CDR2 is SYDVKM.

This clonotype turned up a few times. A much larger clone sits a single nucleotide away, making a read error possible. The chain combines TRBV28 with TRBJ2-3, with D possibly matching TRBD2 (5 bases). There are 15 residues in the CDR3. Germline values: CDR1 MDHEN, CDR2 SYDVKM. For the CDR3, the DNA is TGTGCCAGCTCTACTCGGTTTTCTAGCAAAGATACGCAGTATTTT. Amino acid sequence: CASSTRFSSKDTQYF.

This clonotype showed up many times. The CDR3 nucleotides are TGTGCCAGCAGTTTAGGGGACGGCCGAGTCACTGAAGCTTTCTTT. This encodes CASSLGDGRVTEAFF. The chain uses TRBV12-3 or TRBV12-4 and TRBJ1-1, with D tentatively TRBD1 (5 bases). CDR3 length equals 15 residues. Trimming took off 1 base at V and 4 bases at J, with 13 bases between the two ends.

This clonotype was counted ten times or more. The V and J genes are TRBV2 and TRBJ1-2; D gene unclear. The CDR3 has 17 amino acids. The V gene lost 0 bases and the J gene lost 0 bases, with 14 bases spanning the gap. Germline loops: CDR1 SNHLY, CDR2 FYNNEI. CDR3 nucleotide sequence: TGTGCCAGCAGTGAAGCGTTTAGGGCAGGAGCTAACTATGGCTACACCTTC. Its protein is CASSEAFRAGANYGYTF.

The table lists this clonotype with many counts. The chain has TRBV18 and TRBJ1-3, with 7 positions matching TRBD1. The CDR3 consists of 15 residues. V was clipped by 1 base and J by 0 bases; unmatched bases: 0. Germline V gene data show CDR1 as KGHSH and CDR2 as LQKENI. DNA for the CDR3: TGTGCCAGCTCACCACGGGACAGCTCTGGAAACACCATATATTTT. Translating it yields CASSPRDSSGNTIYF.

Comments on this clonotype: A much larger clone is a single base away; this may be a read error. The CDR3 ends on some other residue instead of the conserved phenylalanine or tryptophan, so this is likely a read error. CDR3 sequence (DNA): TGCGCCAGCAGCTCCCGGGTGGGGATGGATGAAAAACTGTTTTCT. It specifies CASSSRVGMDEKLFS. The chain links TRBV5-1 to TRBJ1-4; D is unclear. CDR1 is SGHRS, CDR2 YFSETQ, per germline. V shed 3 bases and J shed 6 bases, with 15 bases lying between them. The CDR3 totals 15 residues.

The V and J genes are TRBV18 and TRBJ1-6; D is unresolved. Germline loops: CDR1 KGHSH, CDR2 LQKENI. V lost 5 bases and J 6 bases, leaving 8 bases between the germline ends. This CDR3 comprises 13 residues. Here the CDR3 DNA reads TGTGCCAGCTCATCATGGGTTAATTCACCCCTCCACTTT. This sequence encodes CASSSWVNSPLHF.

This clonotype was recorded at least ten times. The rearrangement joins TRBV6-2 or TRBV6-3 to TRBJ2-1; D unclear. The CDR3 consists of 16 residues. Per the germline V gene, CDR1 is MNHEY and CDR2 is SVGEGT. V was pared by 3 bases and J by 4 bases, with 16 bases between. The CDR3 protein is CASSYRLGHSYNEQFF. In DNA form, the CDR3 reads TGTGCCAGCAGTTATCGGTTAGGCCACTCATACAATGAGCAGTTCTTC.

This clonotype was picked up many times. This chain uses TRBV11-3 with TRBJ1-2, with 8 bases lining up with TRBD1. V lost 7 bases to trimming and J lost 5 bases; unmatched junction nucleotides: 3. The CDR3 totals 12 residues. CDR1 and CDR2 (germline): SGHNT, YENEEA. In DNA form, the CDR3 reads TGTGCCAGCACGGGGACAGGTTATGGCTACACCTTC. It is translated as CASTGTGYGYTF.

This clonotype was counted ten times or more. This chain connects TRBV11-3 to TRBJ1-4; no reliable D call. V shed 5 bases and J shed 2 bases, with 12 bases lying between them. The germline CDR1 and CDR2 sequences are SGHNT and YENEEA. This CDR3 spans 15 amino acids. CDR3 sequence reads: CASSMDLGTNEKLFF. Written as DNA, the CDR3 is TGTGCCAGCAGCATGGATTTAGGGACTAATGAAAAACTGTTTTTT.

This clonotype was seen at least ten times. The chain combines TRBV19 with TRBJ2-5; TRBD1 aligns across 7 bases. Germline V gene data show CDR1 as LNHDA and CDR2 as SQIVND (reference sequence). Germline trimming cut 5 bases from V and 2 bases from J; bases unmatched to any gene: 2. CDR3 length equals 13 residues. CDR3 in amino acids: CASSDRAQETQYF. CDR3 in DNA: TGTGCCAGTAGTGACAGGGCGCAAGAGACCCAGTACTTC.

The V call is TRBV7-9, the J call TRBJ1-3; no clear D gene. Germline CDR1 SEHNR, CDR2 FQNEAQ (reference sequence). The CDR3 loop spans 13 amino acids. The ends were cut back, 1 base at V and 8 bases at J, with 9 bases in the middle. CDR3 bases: TGTGCCAGCAGCTTAGTCACCGGAGACACCATATATTTT. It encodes CASSLVTGDTIYF. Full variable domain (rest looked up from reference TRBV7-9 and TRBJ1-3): DTGVSQNPRHKITKRGQNVTFRCDPISEHNRLYWYRQTLGQGPEFLTYFQNEAQLEKSRLLSDRFSAERPKGSFSTLEIQRTEQGDSAMYLCASSLVTGDTIYFGEGSWLTVV.

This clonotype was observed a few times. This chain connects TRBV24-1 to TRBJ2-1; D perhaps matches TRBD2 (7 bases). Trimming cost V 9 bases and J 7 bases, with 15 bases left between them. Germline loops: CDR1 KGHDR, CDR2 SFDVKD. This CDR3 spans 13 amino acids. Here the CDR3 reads CATGRGGGNEQFF. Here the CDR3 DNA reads TGTGCCACCGGAAGGGGGGGGGGGAATGAGCAGTTCTTC.

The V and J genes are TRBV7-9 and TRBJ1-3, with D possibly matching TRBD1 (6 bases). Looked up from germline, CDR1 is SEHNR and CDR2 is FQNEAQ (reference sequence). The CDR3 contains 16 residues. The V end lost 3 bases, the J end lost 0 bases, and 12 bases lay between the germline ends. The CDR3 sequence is CASSFQGPSSGNTIYF. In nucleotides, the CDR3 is TGTGCCAGCAGCTTCCAGGGGCCGAGCTCTGGAAACACCATATATTTT.

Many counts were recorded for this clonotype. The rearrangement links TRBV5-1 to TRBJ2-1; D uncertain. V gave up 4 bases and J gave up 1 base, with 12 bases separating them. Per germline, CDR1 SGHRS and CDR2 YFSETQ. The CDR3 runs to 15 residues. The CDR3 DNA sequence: TGCGCCAGCAGCCTACGGACGGTTTCCTACAATGAGCAGTTCTTC. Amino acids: CASSLRTVSYNEQFF. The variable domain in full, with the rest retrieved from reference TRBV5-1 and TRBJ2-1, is KAGVTQTPRYLIKTRGQQVTLSCSPISGHRSVSWYQQTPGQGLQFLFEYFSETQRNKGNFPGRFSGRQFSNSRSEMNVSTLELGDSALYLCASSLRTVSYNEQFFGPGTRLTVL.

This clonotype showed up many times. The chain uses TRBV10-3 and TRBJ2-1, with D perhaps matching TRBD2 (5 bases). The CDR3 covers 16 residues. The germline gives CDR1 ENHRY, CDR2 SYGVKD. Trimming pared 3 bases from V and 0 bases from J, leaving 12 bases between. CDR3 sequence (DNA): TGTGCCATCAGTGACTTGGTAGGAGGCTCCTACAATGAGCAGTTCTTC. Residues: CAISDLVGGSYNEQFF.

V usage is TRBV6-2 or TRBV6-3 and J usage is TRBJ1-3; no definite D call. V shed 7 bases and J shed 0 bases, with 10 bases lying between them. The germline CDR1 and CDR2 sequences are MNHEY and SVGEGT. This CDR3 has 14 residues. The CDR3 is CASKFESSGNTIYF. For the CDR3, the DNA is TGTGCCAGCAAGTTCGAAAGCTCTGGAAACACCATATATTTT.

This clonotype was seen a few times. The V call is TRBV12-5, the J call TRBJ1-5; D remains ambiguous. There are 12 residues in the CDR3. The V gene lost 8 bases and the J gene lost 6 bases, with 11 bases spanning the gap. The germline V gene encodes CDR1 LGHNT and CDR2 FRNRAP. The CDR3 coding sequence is TGTGCTAGTCTCGGTCCTAGTCAGCCCCAGCATTTT. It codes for CASLGPSQPQHF.

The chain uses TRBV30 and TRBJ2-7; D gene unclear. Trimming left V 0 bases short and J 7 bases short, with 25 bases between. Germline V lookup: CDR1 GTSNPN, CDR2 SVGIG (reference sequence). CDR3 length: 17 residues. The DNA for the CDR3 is TGTGCCTGGAGTGTACCCGGTCTTTCTCGCAAGACTGGGGAGCAGTACTTC. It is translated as CAWSVPGLSRKTGEQYF.

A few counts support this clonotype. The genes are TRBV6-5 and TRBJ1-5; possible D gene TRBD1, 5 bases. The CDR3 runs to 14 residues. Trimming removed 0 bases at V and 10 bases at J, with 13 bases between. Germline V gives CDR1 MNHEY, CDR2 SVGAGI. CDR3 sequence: CASSYSGPSQPQHF. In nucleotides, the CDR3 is TGTGCCAGCAGTTACTCGGGGCCTTCCCAACCCCAGCATTTT.

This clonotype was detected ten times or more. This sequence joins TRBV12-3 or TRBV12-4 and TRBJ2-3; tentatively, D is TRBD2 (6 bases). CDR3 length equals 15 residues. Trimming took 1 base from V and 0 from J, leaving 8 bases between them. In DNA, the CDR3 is TGTGCCAGCAGTTTAGGCGGGATCAGCACAGATACGCAGTATTTT. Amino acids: CASSLGGISTDTQYF.

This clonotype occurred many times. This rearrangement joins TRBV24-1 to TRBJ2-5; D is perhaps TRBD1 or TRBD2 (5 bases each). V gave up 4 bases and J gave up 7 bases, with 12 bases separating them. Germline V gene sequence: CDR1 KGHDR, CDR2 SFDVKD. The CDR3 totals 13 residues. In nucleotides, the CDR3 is TGTGCCACCAGTGAGGGGGTACTGATGACCCAGTACTTC. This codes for CATSEGVLMTQYF.

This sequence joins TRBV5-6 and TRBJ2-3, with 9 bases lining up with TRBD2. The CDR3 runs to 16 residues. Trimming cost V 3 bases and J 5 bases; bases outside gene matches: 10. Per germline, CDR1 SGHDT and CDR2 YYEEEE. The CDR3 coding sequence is TGTGCCAGCAGCTCCAGGACTAGCGTCTTTGGAGATACGCAGTATTTT. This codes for CASSSRTSVFGDTQYF. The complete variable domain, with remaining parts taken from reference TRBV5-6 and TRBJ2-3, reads DAGVTQSPTHLIKTRGQQVTLRCSPKSGHDTVSWYQQALGQGPQFIFQYYEEEERQRGNFPDRFSGHQFPNYSSELNVNALLLGDSALYLCASSSRTSVFGDTQYFGPGTRLTVL.

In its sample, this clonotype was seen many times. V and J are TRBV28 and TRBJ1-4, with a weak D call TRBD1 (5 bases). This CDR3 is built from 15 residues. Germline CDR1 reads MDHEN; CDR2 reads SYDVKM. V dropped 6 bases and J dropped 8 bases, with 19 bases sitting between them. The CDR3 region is CASRSGTPRGEKLFF. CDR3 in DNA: TGTGCCAGCAGATCAGGGACCCCACGAGGGGAAAAACTGTTTTTT. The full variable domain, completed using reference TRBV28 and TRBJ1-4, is DVKVTQSSRYLVKRTGEKVFLECVQDMDHENMFWYRQDPGLGLRLIYFSYDVKMKEKGDIPEGYSVSREKKERFSLILESASTNQTSMYLCASRSGTPRGEKLFFGSGTQLSVL.

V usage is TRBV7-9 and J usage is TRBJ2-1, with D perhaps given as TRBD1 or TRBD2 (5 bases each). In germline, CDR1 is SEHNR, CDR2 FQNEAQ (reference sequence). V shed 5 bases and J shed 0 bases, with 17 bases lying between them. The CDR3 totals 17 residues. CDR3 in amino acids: CASSLRTGPSSYNEQFF. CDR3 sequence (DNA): TGTGCCAGCAGCCTCCGGACGGGGCCGAGCTCCTACAATGAGCAGTTCTTC.

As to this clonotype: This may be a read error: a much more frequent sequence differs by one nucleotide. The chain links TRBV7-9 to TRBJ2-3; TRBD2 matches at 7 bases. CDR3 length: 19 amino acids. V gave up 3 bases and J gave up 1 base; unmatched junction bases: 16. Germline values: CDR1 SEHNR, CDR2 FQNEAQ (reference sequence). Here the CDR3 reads CASSFGLRGSWFGTDTQYF. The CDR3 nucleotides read TGTGCCAGCAGCTTTGGTCTCCGCGGGAGCTGGTTTGGCACAGATACGCAGTATTTT.

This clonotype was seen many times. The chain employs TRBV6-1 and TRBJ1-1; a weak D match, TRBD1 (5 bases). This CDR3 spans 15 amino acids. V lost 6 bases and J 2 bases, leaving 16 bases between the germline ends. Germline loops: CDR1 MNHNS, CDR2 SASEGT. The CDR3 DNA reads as TGTGCCAGCAGACGGAAAGGGACCGGTAACACTGAAGCTTTCTTT. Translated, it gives CASRRKGTGNTEAFF.